Below are 9 T cell receptor beta chains sequenced from a single sample in a study of CD8+ T cells in alopecia areata. RNA extraction was followed by reverse transcription into cDNA, which acted as the sequencing template. Method: immunoSEQ multiplex PCR; TCRdb's copy keeps in-frame clones and lacks some. This table holds 150,000 or so clones, around 71% found once. The sample in question was CD8+ T cells sorted from blood, obtained at week 0. The receptors derive from a human donor with alopecia areata.

This clone was counted a few times. The chain joins TRBV25-1 to TRBJ1-2, with 8 bases lining up with TRBD1. CDR1 and CDR2 from the germline V gene are MGHDK and SYGVNS. This CDR3 spans 14 amino acids. Losses at the gene ends were 6 bases for V and 2 bases for J; bases not matched to a gene: 5. The CDR3 loop is CASREDRVNYGYTF. The CDR3 DNA is TGTGCCAGCAGAGAGGACAGGGTAAACTATGGCTACACCTTC.

This clone was detected once. The rearrangement links TRBV7-9 to TRBJ2-7; 9 positions agree with TRBD1. Germline V gives CDR1 SEHNR, CDR2 FQNEAQ (reference sequence). The V and J ends lost 5 bases and 2 bases, in that order; junction bases with no gene match: 7. This CDR3 region has 15 residues. CDR3 loop: CASSLTGGDAYEQYF. CDR3 DNA sequence: TGTGCCAGCAGCCTTACAGGGGGCGACGCCTACGAGCAGTACTTC.

This clone turned up a few times. The V call is TRBV28, the J call TRBJ1-4; perhaps TRBD1 as D (5 bases). V was pared by 6 bases and J by 0 bases, with 8 bases between. Looked up from germline, CDR1 is MDHEN and CDR2 is SYDVKM. The CDR3 has 14 amino acids. This chain's CDR3 is CASRTTATNEKLFF. DNA of the CDR3: TGTGCCAGCAGGACGACAGCAACTAATGAAAAACTGTTTTTT.

The chain couples TRBV27 to TRBJ2-7, with 7 bases aligning to TRBD1. Germline CDR1 and CDR2: MNHEY and SMNVEV (reference sequence). The CDR3 runs 13 residues. V shed 3 bases and J 6 bases; nucleotides not matched to a gene: 5. The CDR3 loop reads CASSLQTGAEQYF. The CDR3 DNA reads TGTGCCAGCAGTTTGCAAACAGGGGCCGAGCAGTACTTC.

The gene calls are TRBV29-1 and TRBJ2-1, with TRBD1 matching over 8 bases. This CDR3 is 12 amino acids long. Germline V gene sequence: CDR1 SQVTM, CDR2 ANQGSEA. V shed 6 bases, J shed 9 bases, and the junction held 7 bases outside the gene matches. In DNA form, the CDR3 reads TGCAGCGTGCCGGACAGGGCTGGTGAGCAGTTCTTC. The encoded protein is CSVPDRAGEQFF.

The chain uses TRBV7-9 and TRBJ1-1, with D hard to call. The CDR3 contains 13 residues. Germline values: CDR1 SEHNR, CDR2 FQNEAQ (reference sequence). The V end lost 5 bases, the J end lost 1 base, and 8 bases lay between the germline ends. CDR3 amino acids: CASSPNSNTEAFF. In nucleotides, the CDR3 is TGTGCCAGCAGCCCAAACTCGAACACTGAAGCTTTCTTT.

The CDR3 DNA reads TGTGCCAGCAGCACTGGACTAGTTGCAGATACGCAGTATTTT. Translating it yields CASSTGLVADTQYF. The chain has TRBV5-6 and TRBJ2-3; 7 positions match TRBD2. Germline loops: CDR1 SGHDT, CDR2 YYEEEE. The CDR3 is 14 residues long. With 4 bases clipped from V and 4 bases from J, the junction kept 6 bases outside the gene matches.

This clone was observed once. The V gene is TRBV2, the J gene TRBJ1-5; the D is unclear. Trimming took off 1 base at V and 7 bases at J, with 14 bases between the two ends. This CDR3 is 15 amino acids long. CDR1 and CDR2 (germline): SNHLY, FYNNEI. In DNA form, the CDR3 reads TGTGCCAGCAGTGAAGACAGCCTGGCAGGACAGCCCCAGCATTTT. Translating gives CASSEDSLAGQPQHF. Full variable domain (outside the CDR3, taken from reference TRBV2 and TRBJ1-5): EPEVTQTPSHQVTQMGQEVILRCVPISNHLYFYWYRQILGQKVEFLVSFYNNEISEKSEIFDDQFSVERPDGSNFTLKIRSTKLEDSAMYFCASSEDSLAGQPQHFGDGTRLSIL.

The rearrangement joins TRBV5-1 to TRBJ2-7; D is tentatively TRBD1 or TRBD2 (5 bases each). CDR1 and CDR2 (germline): SGHRS, YFSETQ. V was shortened by 1 base and J by 6 bases, with 17 bases between the two germline ends. There are 15 residues in the CDR3. CDR3 bases: TGCGCCAGCAGCTTGAGAAGCGACAGTGGGACCGAGCAGTACTTC. The encoded protein is CASSLRSDSGTEQYF.